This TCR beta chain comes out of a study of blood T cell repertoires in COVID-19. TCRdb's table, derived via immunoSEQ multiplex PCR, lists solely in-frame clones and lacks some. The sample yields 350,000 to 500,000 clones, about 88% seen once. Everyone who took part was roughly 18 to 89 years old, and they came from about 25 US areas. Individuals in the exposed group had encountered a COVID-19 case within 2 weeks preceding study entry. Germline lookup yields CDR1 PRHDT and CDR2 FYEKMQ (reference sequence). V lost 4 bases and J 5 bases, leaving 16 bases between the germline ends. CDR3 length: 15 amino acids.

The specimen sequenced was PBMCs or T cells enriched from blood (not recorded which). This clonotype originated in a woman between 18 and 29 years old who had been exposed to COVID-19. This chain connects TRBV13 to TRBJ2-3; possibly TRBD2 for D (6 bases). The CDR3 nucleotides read TGTGCCAGCAGCTCCGCGGTGCGGGGTCTAGATACGCAGTATTTT. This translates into CASSSAVRGLDTQYF.